A selection of T cell receptor beta chains follows, all from one sample in a study of CD8 T cells in ankylosing spondylitis. Each CDR3 protein gets one entry after TCRdb re-called the 5' RACE reads with MiXCR. In the table there are 300,000 to 400,000 distinct CDR3 sequences, 11% of which are singletons. Source material: blood, either unsorted or a sorted T cell fraction (not recorded which). These receptor sequences come from a female donor with ankylosing spondylitis or in good health (not recorded which). Each CDR3 is given with its conserved first and last residue. D genes are given only for firm matches. Size is omitted from some rows. Given values are once, few, many or a class for expanded clones.

J: TRBJ2-1; size: many; D: TRBD2; V: TRBV12-3/TRBV12-4; CDR3: CASTQSPRLGGYNEQFF; DNA: TGTGCCAGCACCCAAAGTCCCCGACTGGGAGGGTACAATGAGCAGTTCTTC
J: TRBJ1-3; size: many; D: -; V: TRBV20-1; CDR3: CSAKKDVETGGNTIYF; DNA: TGCAGTGCCAAAAAAGATGTGGAGACAGGAGGAAACACCATATATTTT
J: TRBJ2-3; size: few; D: TRBD2; V: TRBV24-1; CDR3: CATSDRTSGRSTDTQYF; DNA: TGTGCCACCAGTGACCGGACTAGCGGGAGGAGCACAGATACGCAGTATTTT
J: TRBJ1-4; size: -; D: -; V: TRBV25-1; CDR3: CASSESGGTNEKLFF; DNA: TGTGCCAGCAGTGAATCGGGAGGCACTAATGAAAAACTGTTTTTT
J: TRBJ2-6; size: -; D: -; V: TRBV4-2; CDR3: CASSQDRSGANVLTF; DNA: TGTGCCAGCAGCCAAGATCGTTCCGGGGCCAACGTCCTGACTTTC
J: TRBJ2-1; size: many; D: TRBD2; V: TRBV7-9; CDR3: CASSLPTGGEQFF; DNA: TGTGCCAGCAGCTTACCCACGGGGGGTGAGCAGTTCTTC
J: TRBJ1-5; size: many; D: -; V: TRBV28; CDR3: CASSSPGGNQPQHF; DNA: TGTGCCAGCAGTTCGCCGGGGGGCAATCAGCCCCAGCATTTT
J: TRBJ2-7; size: many; D: -; V: TRBV3-1; CDR3: CASTGPRSYEQYF; DNA: TGTGCCAGCACCGGCCCCCGGTCCTACGAGCAGTACTTC
J: TRBJ2-5; size: -; D: TRBD1; V: TRBV7-2; CDR3: CASNRGLGETQYF; DNA: TGTGCCAGCAACAGGGGCCTGGGGGAGACCCAGTACTTC
J: TRBJ2-7; size: many; D: TRBD2; V: TRBV5-1; CDR3: CASSLASGRSYEQYF; DNA: TGCGCCAGCAGCTTGGCTAGCGGGAGATCGTACGAGCAGTACTTC
J: TRBJ1-2; size: few; D: -; V: TRBV7-2; CDR3: CASSLDGFNGYTF; DNA: TGTGCCAGCAGCTTAGACGGATTTAATGGCTACACCTTC
J: TRBJ2-3; size: many; D: -; V: TRBV20-1; CDR3: CSAIIAGTDTQYF; DNA: TGCAGTGCTATTATAGCGGGCACAGATACGCAGTATTTT
J: TRBJ2-7; size: -; D: TRBD1; V: TRBV7-9; CDR3: CASSLEGQSSYEQYF; DNA: TGTGCCAGCAGCTTAGAGGGACAGAGCTCCTACGAGCAGTACTTC
J: TRBJ1-4; size: many; D: -; V: TRBV5-1; CDR3: CASSEWTVLNEKLFF; DNA: TGCGCCAGCAGCGAGTGGACAGTCCTTAATGAAAAACTGTTTTTT
J: TRBJ1-4; size: many; D: TRBD1; V: TRBV28; CDR3: CASSLRQGASGGNEKLFF; DNA: TGTGCCAGCAGTTTACGGCAGGGGGCGTCGGGGGGAAATGAAAAACTGTTTTTT
J: TRBJ2-2; size: -; D: TRBD1; V: TRBV5-5; CDR3: CATGQGFNSGELFF; DNA: TGTGCCACAGGACAGGGGTTCAACTCCGGGGAGCTGTTTTTT
J: TRBJ1-6; size: -; D: TRBD1; V: TRBV28; CDR3: CASVTPGQGDSPLHF; DNA: TGTGCCAGCGTCACTCCGGGACAGGGGGATTCACCCCTCCACTTT
J: TRBJ1-5; size: many; D: -; V: TRBV28; CDR3: CATRRPGGLGNQPQHF; DNA: TGTGCCACCAGACGGCCGGGGGGGCTCGGCAATCAGCCCCAGCATTTT
J: TRBJ1-6; size: -; D: TRBD1; V: TRBV5-1; CDR3: CASSLLTAGQGLTGSPLHF; DNA: TGCGCCAGCAGCCTGCTGACCGCAGGACAGGGGTTAACGGGTTCACCCCTCCACTTT
J: TRBJ1-1; size: -; D: TRBD1; V: TRBV5-1; CDR3: CASSGTGTGGEAFF; DNA: TGCGCCAGCAGCGGGACCGGGACAGGGGGCGAAGCTTTCTTT
J: TRBJ2-4; size: many; D: -; V: TRBV5-1; CDR3: CASSLALENIQYF; DNA: TGCGCCAGCAGCCTAGCCCTGGAAAACATTCAGTACTTC
J: TRBJ1-2; size: -; D: -; V: TRBV15; CDR3: CATSFPGSGGGYTF; DNA: TGTGCCACCAGCTTCCCGGGGTCTGGGGGGGGCTACACCTTC
J: TRBJ1-6; size: many; D: -; V: TRBV20-1; CDR3: CSARQLGRDNSPLHF; DNA: TGCAGTGCACGACAATTAGGACGGGATAATTCACCCCTCCACTTT
J: TRBJ1-6; size: -; D: -; V: TRBV20-1; CDR3: CSARDSSGGSPLHF; DNA: TGCAGTGCTAGAGATAGCTCTGGGGGATCACCCCTCCACTTT
J: TRBJ2-1; size: many; D: -; V: TRBV18; CDR3: CASSPPGTVSYNEQFF; DNA: TGTGCCAGCTCACCTCCCGGAACAGTTTCCTACAATGAGCAGTTCTTC
J: TRBJ2-3; size: many; D: TRBD2; V: TRBV5-1; CDR3: CASSLPPLAATDTQYF; DNA: TGCGCCAGCAGCTTGCCTCCACTAGCGGCTACAGATACGCAGTATTTT
J: TRBJ2-3; size: -; D: -; V: TRBV18; CDR3: CASSPRGGLFTDTQYF; DNA: TGTGCCAGCTCACCCCGAGGGGGGTTGTTCACAGATACGCAGTATTTT
J: TRBJ1-1; size: many; D: TRBD1; V: TRBV5-1; CDR3: CASSLARGLVGTEAFF; DNA: TGCGCCAGCAGCTTGGCGAGGGGGCTTGTAGGCACTGAAGCTTTCTTT
J: TRBJ2-5; size: few; D: -; V: TRBV18; CDR3: CASSPIGETQYF; DNA: TGTGCCAGCTCACCAATTGGTGAGACCCAGTACTTC
J: TRBJ1-1; size: many; D: -; V: TRBV5-1; CDR3: CASSPHENTEAFF; DNA: TGCGCCAGCAGCCCCCACGAGAACACTGAAGCTTTCTTT
J: TRBJ1-4; size: many; D: -; V: TRBV5-1; CDR3: CASSLNGGSNEKLFF; DNA: TGCGCCAGCAGCTTGAACGGGGGGTCTAATGAAAAACTGTTTTTT
J: TRBJ2-3; size: -; D: -; V: TRBV10-3; CDR3: CAISAEASDTQYF; DNA: TGTGCCATCAGCGCGGAGGCCTCAGATACGCAGTATTTT
J: TRBJ2-7; size: many; D: -; V: TRBV28; CDR3: CASSFGWVDEQYF; DNA: TGTGCCAGCAGTTTCGGTTGGGTTGACGAGCAGTACTTC
J: TRBJ2-7; size: few; D: -; V: TRBV20-1; CDR3: CSATRALASEQYF; DNA: TGCAGTGCTACCAGGGCTTTGGCGTCCGAGCAGTACTTC
J: TRBJ2-1; size: many; D: TRBD2; V: TRBV6-1; CDR3: CASRPSGNYNEQFF; DNA: TGTGCCAGCCGCCCTAGCGGGAATTACAATGAGCAGTTCTTC
J: TRBJ1-5; size: -; D: -; V: TRBV10-2; CDR3: CASSENNQPQHF; DNA: TGCGCCAGCAGTGAGAACAATCAGCCCCAGCATTTT
J: TRBJ2-3; size: many; D: -; V: TRBV4-1; CDR3: CASSQVQRLGADTQYF; DNA: TGCGCCAGCAGCCAAGTACAGAGGCTAGGGGCAGATACGCAGTATTTT
J: TRBJ1-2; size: many; D: -; V: TRBV20-1; CDR3: CSAKFPALYGYTF; DNA: TGCAGTGCTAAGTTTCCAGCTCTCTATGGCTACACCTTC
J: TRBJ2-3; size: many; D: TRBD2; V: TRBV9; CDR3: CASSVDPAGGPLDTQYF; DNA: TGTGCCAGCAGCGTAGATCCAGCGGGGGGGCCTTTAGATACGCAGTATTTT
J: TRBJ2-1; size: many; D: TRBD1; V: TRBV5-1; CDR3: CASSEQGATYNEQFF; DNA: TGCGCCAGCAGCGAACAGGGGGCAACCTACAATGAGCAGTTCTTC
J: TRBJ2-2; size: many; D: -; V: TRBV3-1; CDR3: CASSQDGTLNTGELFF; DNA: TGTGCCAGCAGCCAAGATGGGACACTTAACACCGGGGAGCTGTTTTTT
J: TRBJ2-3; size: few; D: TRBD2; V: TRBV19; CDR3: CASSGRALSTDTQYF; DNA: TGTGCATCAAGCGGGAGGGCCCTCAGCACAGATACGCAGTATTTT
J: TRBJ2-1; size: many; D: TRBD2; V: TRBV28; CDR3: CASNRGGDNEQFF; DNA: TGTGCCAGCAATCGGGGGGGAGACAATGAGCAGTTCTTC
J: TRBJ1-5; size: -; D: -; V: TRBV5-1; CDR3: CASSRDPSNQPQHF; DNA: TGCGCCAGCAGCAGGGACCCAAGCAATCAGCCCCAGCATTTT
J: TRBJ2-7; size: many; D: -; V: TRBV6-1; CDR3: CASSEGQPGEQYF; DNA: TGTGCCAGCAGTGAAGGACAGCCCGGAGAGCAGTACTTC
J: TRBJ2-1; size: -; D: TRBD2; V: TRBV9; CDR3: CASSWTSGSSFNEQFF; DNA: TGTGCCAGCAGCTGGACTAGCGGGAGCTCCTTCAATGAGCAGTTCTTC
J: TRBJ2-2; size: many; D: -; V: TRBV30; CDR3: CAWSQRPTRTGELFF; DNA: TGTGCCTGGAGTCAACGACCCACCCGGACCGGGGAGCTGTTTTTT
J: TRBJ2-7; size: -; D: TRBD2; V: TRBV3-1; CDR3: CASSFVGTSGSEQYF; DNA: TGTGCCAGCAGCTTTGTAGGGACTAGCGGGAGCGAGCAGTACTTC
J: TRBJ2-1; size: many; D: -; V: TRBV9; CDR3: CASSVEQTEQFF; DNA: TGTGCCAGCAGCGTAGAACAGACTGAGCAGTTCTTC
J: TRBJ1-6; size: many; D: -; V: TRBV28; CDR3: CASSGPLYNSPLHF; DNA: TGTGCCAGCAGTGGGCCACTTTATAATTCACCCCTCCACTTT
J: TRBJ2-1; size: few; D: -; V: TRBV4-3; CDR3: CASSQLMRAGNEQFF; DNA: TGCGCCAGCAGCCAGTTAATGAGGGCCGGGAATGAGCAGTTCTTC
J: TRBJ2-1; size: few; D: -; V: TRBV2; CDR3: CASSEPGTRSYNEQFF; DNA: TGTGCCAGCAGTGAACCTGGGACAAGGAGCTACAATGAGCAGTTCTTC
J: TRBJ1-1; size: -; D: -; V: TRBV28; CDR3: CASSLNRLMNTEAFF; DNA: TGTGCCAGCAGTTTAAACAGACTCATGAACACTGAAGCTTTCTTT
J: TRBJ2-2; size: many; D: -; V: TRBV5-5; CDR3: CASSPLSGELFF; DNA: TGTGCCAGCAGCCCGTTGAGCGGGGAGCTGTTTTTT
J: TRBJ1-2; size: -; D: -; V: TRBV29-1; CDR3: CSVRHWDYGYTF; DNA: TGCAGCGTCCGGCACTGGGACTATGGCTACACCTTC
J: TRBJ1-5; size: -; D: -; V: TRBV6-2/TRBV6-3; CDR3: CASRPQGYQPQHF; DNA: TGTGCCAGCAGGCCCCAGGGGTATCAGCCCCAGCATTTT
J: TRBJ2-2; size: many; D: -; V: TRBV7-2; CDR3: CASSLRLGGTGELFF; DNA: TGTGCCAGCAGCTTGAGACTAGGTGGCACCGGGGAGCTGTTTTTT
J: TRBJ2-5; size: many; D: TRBD1; V: TRBV7-2; CDR3: CASSFGQGGGETQYF; DNA: TGTGCCAGCAGCTTTGGACAGGGTGGTGGTGAGACCCAGTACTTC